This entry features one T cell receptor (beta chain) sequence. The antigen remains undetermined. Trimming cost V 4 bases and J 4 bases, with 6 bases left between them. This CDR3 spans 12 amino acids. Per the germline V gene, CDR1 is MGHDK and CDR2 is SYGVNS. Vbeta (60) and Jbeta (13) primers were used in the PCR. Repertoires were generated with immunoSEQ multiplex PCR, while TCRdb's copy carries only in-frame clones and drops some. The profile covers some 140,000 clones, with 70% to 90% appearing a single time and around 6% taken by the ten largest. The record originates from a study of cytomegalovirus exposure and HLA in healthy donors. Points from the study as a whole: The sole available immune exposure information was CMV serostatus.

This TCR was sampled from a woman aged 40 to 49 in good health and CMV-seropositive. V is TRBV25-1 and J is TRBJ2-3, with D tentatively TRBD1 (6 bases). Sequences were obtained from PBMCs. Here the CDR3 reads CASSGQADTQYF. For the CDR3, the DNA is TGTGCCAGCAGTGGACAGGCAGATACGCAGTATTTT.